The 21 T cell receptor beta chains reported below all come from one sample, sequenced in a study of shared clonotypes between healthy human individuals. Using immunoSEQ multiplex PCR, the repertoire was profiled, and TCRdb retains in-frame clones only, with some absent. The sample shows approximately 1,500,000 clones, 95% to 99% of them seen only once. The source material was naive CD4+ T cells sorted from blood. Subset indicated: CD45RA+ positively selected. The receptors here all came from a man younger than 45 in good health.

The rearrangement uses TRBV11-3 and TRBJ2-7, with a tentative D call TRBD1 (7 bases). In germline, CDR1 is SGHNT, CDR2 YENEEA. CDR3 length: 14 residues. V was pared by 4 bases and J by 6 bases, with 16 bases between. CDR3 loop: CASSSPRQGGEQYF. CDR3 DNA: TGTGCCAGCAGCTCTCCGCGGCAGGGGGGCGAGCAGTACTTC.

The chain links TRBV27 to TRBJ2-7, with D possibly being TRBD1 (6 bases). Germline V gene data show CDR1 as MNHEY and CDR2 as SMNVEV (reference sequence). V was clipped by 6 bases and J by 3 bases, with 18 bases between them. The CDR3 runs 15 residues. CDR3 amino acids: CASRHGTSGHYEQYF. In nucleotides, the CDR3 is TGTGCCAGCAGGCACGGGACATCAGGGCACTACGAGCAGTACTTC.

This chain links TRBV11-3 with TRBJ2-2; 7 positions agree with TRBD1. Germline-derived CDR1 and CDR2 are SGHNT and YENEEA. There are 14 residues in the CDR3. V shed 6 bases, J shed 4 bases, and the junction held 5 bases outside the gene matches. The CDR3 DNA reads TGTGCCAGCAGTTCGACAGGGACCACCGGGGAGCTGTTTTTT. This translates into CASSSTGTTGELFF.

This chain joins TRBV29-1 and TRBJ2-7; the D is unclear. Germline V gives CDR1 SQVTM, CDR2 ANQGSEA. The CDR3 is made up of 10 amino acids. V shed 5 bases and J shed 2 bases, with 4 bases lying between them. This CDR3 reads CSVIAYEQYF. DNA for the CDR3: TGCAGCGTTATAGCCTACGAGCAGTACTTC.

The genes are TRBV5-6 and TRBJ1-3, with D possibly TRBD1 on 5 matching bases. CDR3 length: 15 amino acids. Trimming pared 1 base from V and 1 base from J, leaving 9 bases between. Germline V lookup: CDR1 SGHDT, CDR2 YYEEEE. The CDR3 DNA reads TGTGCCAGCAGCTTGACAGGTTCATCTGGAAACACCATATATTTT. Translating it yields CASSLTGSSGNTIYF.

This sequence joins TRBV7-9 and TRBJ1-1; the match to TRBD1 covers 10 bases. Germline-derived CDR1 and CDR2 are SEHNR and FQNEAQ (reference sequence). CDR3 length: 14 amino acids. With V trimmed by 5 bases and J by 3 bases, 3 bases remained unmatched. For the CDR3, the DNA is TGTGCCAGCAGCCGGGACAGGGGAGACACTGAAGCTTTCTTT. It translates to CASSRDRGDTEAFF.

As for this clone: At the DNA level, this CDR3 is encoded by other sequences in the same sample as well. This chain links TRBV6-5 with TRBJ2-7; no clear D gene. Per the germline V gene, CDR1 is MNHEY and CDR2 is SVGAGI. With 0 bases removed from V and 1 base from J, the gap between germline ends came to 7 bases. The CDR3 covers 14 residues. In DNA, the CDR3 is TGTGCCAGCAGTTACTCCCTAGGGTCCTACGAGCAGTACTTC. Residues: CASSYSLGSYEQYF.

CDR3 region: CASSVHPTGLAGGGPDTQYF. CDR3 in DNA: TGTGCCAGCAGCGTTCACCCAACGGGACTAGCGGGAGGAGGACCAGATACGCAGTATTTT. This chain links TRBV9 with TRBJ2-3; 15 bases are shared with TRBD2. Germline V gene sequence: CDR1 SGDLS, CDR2 YYNGEE. Unmatched junction bases numbered 14, after V lost 2 bases and J lost 4 bases. The CDR3 is 20 amino acids.

The count of this clone is one. This chain links TRBV5-1 with TRBJ2-3, with 8 bases aligning to TRBD2. CDR3 length equals 15 residues. Looked up from germline, CDR1 is SGHRS and CDR2 is YFSETQ. Trimming removed 1 base from V and 6 bases from J; junction bases left unmatched: 7. The CDR3 loop is CASSLMAGGSDTQYF. The CDR3 DNA is TGCGCCAGCAGCTTGATGGCGGGAGGTTCCGATACGCAGTATTTT.

The chain combines TRBV14 with TRBJ1-2; D gene ambiguous. The ends were cut back, 0 bases at V and 3 bases at J, with 8 bases in the middle. The CDR3 is made up of 14 amino acids. Germline V lookup: CDR1 SGHDN, CDR2 FVKESK. The chain's CDR3 is CASSQDSVDYGYTF. The CDR3 region has the DNA TGTGCCAGCAGCCAAGATTCGGTGGACTATGGCTACACCTTC. Filled out from reference TRBV14 and TRBJ1-2, the complete variable domain reads EAGVTQFPSHSVIEKGQTVTLRCDPISGHDNLYWYRRVMGKEIKFLLHFVKESKQDESGMPNNRFLAERTGGTYSTLKVQPAELEDSGVYFCASSQDSVDYGYTFGSGTRLTVV.

The chain carries TRBV6-5 and TRBJ2-5, with 10 bases fitting TRBD1. The CDR3 length is 16 residues. CDR1 is MNHEY, CDR2 SVGAGI, per germline. J gave up 5 bases and V 2 bases, and 8 bases lay outside the gene matches. This chain's CDR3 is CASSYTGQGSWETQYF. The CDR3 nucleotides are TGTGCCAGCAGTTACACGGGACAGGGGTCTTGGGAGACCCAGTACTTC.

The V gene is TRBV30, the J gene TRBJ2-2; no firm D call. This CDR3 spans 16 amino acids. Trimming took off 1 base at V and 2 bases at J, with 14 bases between the two ends. Germline V gene data show CDR1 as GTSNPN and CDR2 as SVGIG (reference sequence). The CDR3 protein is CAWSESWGINTGELFF. The DNA of the CDR3 is TGTGCCTGGAGTGAGTCGTGGGGTATCAACACCGGGGAGCTGTTTTTT.

This chain joins TRBV6-1 and TRBJ1-5, with D possibly TRBD1 on 6 matching bases. Germline V CDR1 and CDR2: MNHNS, SASEGT. The CDR3 contains 13 residues. Trimming stripped 6 bases from V and 7 bases from J, with 13 bases between. The CDR3, as DNA: TGTGCCAGCAGCGAAACAGGGTTCCAGCCCCAGCATTTT. Translation: CASSETGFQPQHF.

This clone was seen just once. V is TRBV15 and J is TRBJ2-7, with D perhaps matching TRBD1 (5 bases). The CDR3 runs to 19 residues. The germline V gene encodes CDR1 LNHNV and CDR2 YYDKDF (reference sequence). Trimming took 0 bases from V and 4 from J, leaving 25 bases between them. CDR3 nucleotide sequence: TGTGCCACCAGCAGAGATTACAGGACCGGACCATTTAGCTCTTACGAGCAGTACTTC. This gives the protein CATSRDYRTGPFSSYEQYF.

The chain carries TRBV5-1 and TRBJ2-1; D call uncertain. Trimming stripped 2 bases from V and 15 bases from J, with 21 bases between. The CDR3 consists of 14 residues. In germline, CDR1 is SGHRS, CDR2 YFSETQ. The CDR3 sequence is CASSFPHDADNPFF. The DNA of the CDR3 is TGCGCCAGCAGCTTCCCCCACGACGCCGATAATCCGTTCTTC.

J is TRBJ2-5 and V is TRBV11-2; 7 bases map to TRBD1. The J segment lost 0 bases and the V segment lost 3 bases, leaving 4 bases of the junction unmatched. Germline-derived CDR1 and CDR2 are SGHAT and FQNNGV. The CDR3 is 15 amino acids. The CDR3 region has the DNA TGTGCCAGCAGCTTCCGGGACAGTTACCAAGAGACCCAGTACTTC. Translation: CASSFRDSYQETQYF.

The chain has TRBV10-3 and TRBJ1-5; D unresolved. Between the trimmed V and J ends, which lost 9 bases and 2 bases, there was a span of 11 bases. The CDR3 has 13 residues. Germline V gives CDR1 ENHRY, CDR2 SYGVKD. The CDR3 here is CAIRGYGNQPQHF. CDR3 bases: TGTGCCATTAGAGGGTACGGCAATCAGCCCCAGCATTTT.

The chain recombines TRBV14 with TRBJ2-1, with D unresolved. CDR1 is SGHDN, CDR2 FVKESK, per germline. CDR3 length equals 16 residues. The germline V and J ends were trimmed by 0 bases and 4 bases, with 13 bases remaining between them. CDR3 amino acids: CASSQDSGLGYNEQFF. The CDR3 DNA is TGTGCCAGCAGCCAAGATTCCGGGCTAGGTTACAATGAGCAGTTCTTC.

The V call is TRBV29-1, the J call TRBJ1-2; D uncertain. Trimming shortened V by 4 bases and J by 9 bases, and 15 bases separated the two germline ends. The CDR3 extends over 12 amino acids. The germline V gene has CDR1 SQVTM and CDR2 ANQGSEA. The CDR3 reads CSVGLDFSSYTF. In DNA form, the CDR3 reads TGCAGCGTTGGGTTGGACTTTTCGAGCTACACCTTC.

This chain joins TRBV6-1 and TRBJ1-5; tentatively, D is TRBD1 (5 bases). Deletions cut 1 base from V and 4 bases from J, with 14 bases between. CDR3 length: 16 residues. Germline CDR1 and CDR2: MNHNS and SASEGT. The DNA for the CDR3 is TGTGCCAGCAGTGAAGTGGGGACGGCTACAAATCAGCCCCAGCATTTT. Translating it yields CASSEVGTATNQPQHF.

The sample holds one count of this clone. V and J are TRBV5-4 and TRBJ1-2; D unclear. CDR1 SGHNT and CDR2 YYREEE come from the germline V gene (reference sequence). V shed 1 base and J shed 2 bases, with 15 bases lying between them. The CDR3 has 16 residues. This chain's CDR3 is CASSLLSRGGNYGYTF. As DNA, the CDR3 is TGTGCCAGCAGCTTGTTGAGTCGTGGTGGGAACTATGGCTACACCTTC.